What follows is one T cell receptor (beta chain) and its context. It has no known antigen specificity. Nothing much larger sits one base from this clone, and base qualities are not available. Healthy HIV-negative adults with no recently reported acute infections or vaccinations were included as donors. Every donor was a Caucasian adult residing in Nashville, Tennessee, USA. In the unsorted samples, tens of millions of PBMCs were counted, and genomic DNA was extracted using the QIAamp DNA Blood Mini kit. Blood was obtained by leukapheresis, after which PBMCs were separated by Ficoll-Histopaque density gradient centrifugation and cryopreserved in liquid nitrogen vapor phase. This entry is derived from a study of shared clonotypes between healthy human individuals (dated by TCRdb to 2019 to 2021). About the investigation overall: Three men and a couple of women, aged 18 to 49 years, made up the cohort. Each donor's leukapheresis produced roughly between roughly 0.94 and 9.5 billion PBMCs. To increase sequencing depth and limit assay-specific biases, TCR repertoire library preparation and sequencing were carried out by different laboratories using diverse techniques. The study deeply sequenced blood TCR repertoires of about 5 healthy adults to estimate repertoire size and the extent of clonotype sharing between individuals. Findings and caveats that apply to the study as a whole: The small number of donors limited the genetic and exposure-history diversity represented. Based on pairwise subsampling, the degree of clonotype sharing among donors was expected to be affected by sequencing depth. Sampling was limited to blood, and TCR repertoires in tissue likely differ from TCR repertoires in blood.

Using the deep immunoSEQ assay, TCR CDR3 regions were amplified from genomic DNA by multiplex PCR. Extracted genomic DNA from each cell subset was spread evenly across all wells of several immunoSEQ 96-well plates, with each plate serving as a replicate. For unsorted PBMC, around 310 ng of genomic DNA, equivalent to roughly 30,000 T cell genomes, went into each replicate PCR. Unsorted PBMC genomic DNA was sequenced across ten immunoSEQ deep assay plates. The purified libraries were quantified using a Qubit 3.0 fluorometer, sized with a Bioanalyzer 2100, and then quantified again using the KAPA Library Quantification kit. Every immunoSEQ 96-well plate was sequenced on a dedicated single-read 150-cycle Illumina NextSeq 550 flow cell. The authors processed their data as follows. Because the immunoSEQ output held only junctional sequences and lacked quality scores, the filtering could not match the filtering applied to full-length reads. To assign V/J genes and CDR3, sequences were annotated using PyIR, a Python wrapper for IgBLAST v1.9, with IMGT germline references. Any read was removed if the V/J assignment was weak (E-value above 1e-6), the CDR3 was missing, or the read contained stop codons, out-of-frame junctions, or ambiguous translated residues. V3J clonotypes were defined by identical inferred V gene, J gene, and CDR3 amino acid sequence. Percentage overlap between repertoires was calculated by dividing the number of shared unique clonotypes by the size of the smaller repertoire. Three approaches were used to assess repertoire richness: RTK rarefaction, the Chao1 estimator, and Recon v2.1 estimates of unobserved clonotypes. TCRdb took this table from immuneACCESS and kept in-frame rearrangements with V and J called. Such tables lack part of the clones; where checked against another copy, unresolved V genes explain under half of the gap, and the rest is unexplained. That table is the source of V, J and clone size, and D and trimming were worked out from the DNA. This sample gives fewer than 650,000 clones in total; roughly four fifths of them show up just once. In total, the top ten clones hold over 10% of the sample.

The sequenced sample consisted of PBMCs. This receptor was identified in a woman in her thirties or forties in good health. Some clones in this sample may be carry-over from other donors' samples.

CDR3 region: CASSSSVVGTGELFF. The DNA sequence is as follows: TGCGCCAGCAGCTCCAGCGTTGTGGGCACCGGGGAGCTGTTTTTT. Recombination connected TRBV5-1 to TRBJ2-2; no D gene can be assigned with confidence. CDR1 and CDR2 are drawn from the germline V gene: SGHRS, YFSETQ. Trimming removed 3 bases from V and 4 bases from J, leaving 13 bases between the germline ends. There are 15 amino acids in the CDR3, from cysteine to phenylalanine inclusive. Only the CDR3 portion is preserved as DNA: 45 bases, with reading frame beginning at the first base.